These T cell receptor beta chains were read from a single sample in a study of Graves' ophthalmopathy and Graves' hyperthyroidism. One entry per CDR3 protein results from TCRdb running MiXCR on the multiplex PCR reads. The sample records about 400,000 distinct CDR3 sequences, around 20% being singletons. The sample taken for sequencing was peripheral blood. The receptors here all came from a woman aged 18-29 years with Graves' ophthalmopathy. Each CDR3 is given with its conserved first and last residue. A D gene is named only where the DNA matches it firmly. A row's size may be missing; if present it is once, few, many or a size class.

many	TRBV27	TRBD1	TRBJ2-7	CASSLVGGHEQYF	TGTGCCAGCAGTTTGGTAGGGGGCCACGAGCAGTACTTC
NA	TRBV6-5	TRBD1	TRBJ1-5	CASGYGTENQPQHF	TGTGCCAGCGGTTACGGGACAGAAAATCAGCCCCAGCATTTT
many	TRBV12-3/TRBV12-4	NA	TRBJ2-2	CASSLAQGSNTGELFF	TGTGCCAGCAGTTTGGCGCAGGGTTCGAACACCGGGGAGCTGTTTTTT
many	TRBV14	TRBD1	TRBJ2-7	CASSQYTSRDRGHPYEQYF	TGTGCCAGCAGCCAATATACATCCCGGGACAGGGGACATCCCTACGAGCAGTACTTC
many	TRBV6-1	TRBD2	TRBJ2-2	CASIRGSGGNTGELFF	TGTGCCAGCATCCGGGGAAGCGGGGGAAACACCGGGGAGCTGTTTTTT
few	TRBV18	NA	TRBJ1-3	CASSHDQLTSGNTIYF	TGTGCCAGCTCACACGACCAGTTAACCTCTGGAAACACCATATATTTT
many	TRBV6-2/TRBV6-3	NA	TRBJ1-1	CASSIGGRNTEAFF	TGTGCCAGCAGTATAGGGGGTCGGAACACTGAAGCTTTCTTT
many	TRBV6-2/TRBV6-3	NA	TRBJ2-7	CASSKTGGGYYEQYF	TGTGCCAGCAGCAAGACAGGTGGGGGATACTACGAGCAGTACTTC
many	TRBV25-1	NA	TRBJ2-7	CASSEFVGQTSYEQYF	TGTGCCAGCAGTGAATTTGTCGGGCAGACCTCCTACGAGCAGTACTTC
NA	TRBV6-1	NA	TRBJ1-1	CAVGYLESEAFF	TGTGCCGTGGGCTACTTGGAATCTGAAGCTTTCTTT
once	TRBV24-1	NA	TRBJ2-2	CATSAAIANTGELFF	TGTGCCACCAGTGCCGCTATAGCGAACACCGGGGAGCTGTTTTTT
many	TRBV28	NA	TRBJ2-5	CASSFRETQYF	TGTGCCAGCAGTTTTCGGGAGACCCAGTACTTC
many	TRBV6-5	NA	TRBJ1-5	CASSYGRGNQPQHF	TGTGCCAGCAGCTATGGGAGGGGCAATCAGCCCCAGCATTTT
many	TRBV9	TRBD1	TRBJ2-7	CASSDDRDGTYEQYF	TGTGCCAGCAGCGACGACAGGGACGGAACCTACGAGCAGTACTTC
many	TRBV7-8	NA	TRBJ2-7	CASSSMGRVSSYEQYF	TGTGCCAGCAGCTCCATGGGTCGGGTGAGCTCCTACGAGCAGTACTTC
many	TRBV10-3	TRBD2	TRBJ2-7	CAISAGLAGGRASYEQYF	TGTGCCATCAGTGCAGGACTAGCGGGGGGAAGAGCCTCCTACGAGCAGTACTTC
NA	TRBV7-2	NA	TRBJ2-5	CASAQRKETQYF	TGTGCCAGTGCTCAGAGAAAAGAGACCCAGTACTTC
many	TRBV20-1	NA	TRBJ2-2	CSRRKDGELFF	TGCAGTCGCCGAAAAGACGGGGAGCTGTTTTTT
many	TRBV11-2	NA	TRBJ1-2	CASSLLSGTLGDGYTF	TGTGCCAGCAGCCTCCTTTCCGGGACCCTGGGGGATGGCTACACCTTC
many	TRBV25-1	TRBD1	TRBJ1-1	CASSDLGQGLTEAFF	TGTGCCAGCAGTGATCTGGGACAGGGACTTACTGAAGCTTTCTTT
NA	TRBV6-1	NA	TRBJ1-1	CASSGWKTEAFF	TGTGCCAGCAGTGGATGGAAAACTGAAGCTTTCTTT
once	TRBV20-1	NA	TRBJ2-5	CSARGALLQETQYF	TGCAGTGCTAGGGGTGCATTGCTCCAAGAGACCCAGTACTTC
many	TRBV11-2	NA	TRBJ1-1	CASSSGLKGMNTEAFF	TGTGCCAGCAGCTCGGGGCTGAAGGGGATGAACACTGAAGCTTTCTTT
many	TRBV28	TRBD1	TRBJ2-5	CASSLDRVGQETQYF	TGTGCCAGCAGCCTAGACAGGGTTGGGCAAGAGACCCAGTACTTC
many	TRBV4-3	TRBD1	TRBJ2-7	CASSPRTGERYEQYF	TGCGCCAGCAGCCCCAGGACAGGGGAACGGTACGAGCAGTACTTC
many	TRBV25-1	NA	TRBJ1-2	CASQRGRDGYTF	TGTGCCAGTCAGAGAGGACGGGATGGCTACACCTTC
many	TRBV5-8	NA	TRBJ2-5	CASSGKTVYETQYF	TGTGCCAGCAGCGGGAAGACAGTTTATGAGACCCAGTACTTC
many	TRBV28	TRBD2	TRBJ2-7	CASRSAGGDVYEQYF	TGTGCCAGTCGCTCCGCGGGAGGAGATGTGTACGAGCAGTACTTC
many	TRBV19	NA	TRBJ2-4	CASSISQKLAKNIQYF	TGTGCCAGTAGTATAAGTCAGAAACTAGCCAAAAACATTCAGTACTTC
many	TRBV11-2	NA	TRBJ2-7	CASGASLRSSYEQYF	TGTGCCAGCGGAGCTTCCCTTAGGAGCTCCTACGAGCAGTACTTC
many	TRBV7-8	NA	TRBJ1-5	CASSANLGVDQPQHF	TGTGCCAGCAGCGCGAACTTGGGGGTGGATCAGCCCCAGCATTTT
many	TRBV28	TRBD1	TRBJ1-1	CASSLTRATGGIDTEAFF	TGTGCCAGCAGTTTAACACGTGCAACAGGGGGCATCGACACTGAAGCTTTCTTT
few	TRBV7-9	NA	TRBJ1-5	CASSFGQYQPQHF	TGTGCCAGCAGCTTTGGACAGTATCAGCCCCAGCATTTT
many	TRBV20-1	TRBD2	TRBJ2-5	CSAREILAGGRETQYF	TGCAGTGCTAGAGAGATTCTAGCGGGGGGTCGAGAGACCCAGTACTTC
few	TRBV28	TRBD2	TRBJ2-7	CASSSGLAGGMYEQYF	TGTGCCAGCAGTTCCGGACTAGCGGGAGGGATGTACGAGCAGTACTTC
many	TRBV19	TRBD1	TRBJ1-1	CASSILGQGNTEAFF	TGTGCCAGTAGTATCCTGGGACAGGGAAACACTGAAGCTTTCTTT
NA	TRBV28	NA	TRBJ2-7	CASSLSAGEQYF	TGTGCCAGCAGTTTAAGCGCGGGGGAGCAGTACTTC
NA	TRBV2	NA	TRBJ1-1	CASSVDTYTEAFF	TGTGCCAGCAGCGTCGACACGTACACTGAAGCTTTCTTT
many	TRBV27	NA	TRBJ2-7	CASSLERGALVNEQYF	TGTGCCAGCAGTTTAGAGAGGGGGGCCCTTGTCAACGAGCAGTACTTC
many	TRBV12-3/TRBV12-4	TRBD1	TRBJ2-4	CASMGQGVPNIQYF	TGTGCCAGCATGGGACAGGGGGTCCCAAACATTCAGTACTTC
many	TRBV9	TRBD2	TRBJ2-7	CASSVNPVSGRVEQYF	TGTGCCAGCAGCGTAAATCCGGTTAGCGGGAGGGTCGAGCAGTACTTC
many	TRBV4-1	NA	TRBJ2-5	CASSLTPLAYQETQYF	TGCGCCAGCAGCCTAACGCCCCTAGCGTACCAAGAGACCCAGTACTTC